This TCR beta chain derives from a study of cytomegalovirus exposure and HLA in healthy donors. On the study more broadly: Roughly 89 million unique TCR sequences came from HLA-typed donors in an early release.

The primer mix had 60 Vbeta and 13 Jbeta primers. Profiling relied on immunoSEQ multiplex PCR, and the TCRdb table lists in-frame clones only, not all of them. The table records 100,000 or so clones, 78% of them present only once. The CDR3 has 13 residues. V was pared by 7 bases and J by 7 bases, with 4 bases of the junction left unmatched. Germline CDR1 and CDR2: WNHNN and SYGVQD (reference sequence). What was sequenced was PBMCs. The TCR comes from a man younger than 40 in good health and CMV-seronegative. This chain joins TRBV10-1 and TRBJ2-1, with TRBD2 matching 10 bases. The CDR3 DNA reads TGCGCCAGCACGCAAGCGGGAGGGAATGAGCAGTTCTTC. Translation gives CASTQAGGNEQFF.